This TCR beta chain comes out of a study of glioma-infiltrating T cells after dendritic cell vaccination. Study observations and caveats: Estimated pretreatment TIL content predicted outcome after dendritic cell vaccination. Survival was not directly related to TCR clonality in these patients.

Comment on this clone: The antigen remains unidentified.

Assay used: immunoSEQ multiplex PCR; TCRdb lists only in-frame clones, some missing. Of 65,000 to 80,000 clones in the sample, more than 75% were seen once. Time point noted: after dendritic cell vaccination, including at tumor progression/relapse. Blood PBMC samples: pre-vaccination, two weeks post third vaccination, and at tumor progression. V shed 4 bases and J 7 bases; nucleotides not matched to a gene: 3. The germline V gene has CDR1 SGHAT and CDR2 FQNNGV. CDR3 size: 14 residues. Sequencing was performed on blood, taken after dendritic cell vaccination. The chain combines TRBV11-2 with TRBJ2-4; 11 bases align to TRBD1. The sequence was obtained from a human donor with glioblastoma. The CDR3: CASSWTGGHNIQYF. Written as DNA, the CDR3 is TGTGCCAGCAGCTGGACAGGGGGCCATAACATTCAGTACTTC.